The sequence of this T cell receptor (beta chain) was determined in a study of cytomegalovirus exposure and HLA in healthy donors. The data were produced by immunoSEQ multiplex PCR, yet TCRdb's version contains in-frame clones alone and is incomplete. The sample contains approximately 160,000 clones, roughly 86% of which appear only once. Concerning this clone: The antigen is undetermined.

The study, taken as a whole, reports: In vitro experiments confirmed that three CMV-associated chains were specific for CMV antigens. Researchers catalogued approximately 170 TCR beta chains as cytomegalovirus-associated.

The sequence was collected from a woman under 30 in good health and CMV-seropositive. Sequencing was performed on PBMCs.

CDR3 loop: CASSFGHEVNTEAFF. The DNA of the CDR3 is TGCGCCAGCAGCTTCGGACACGAGGTGAACACTGAAGCTTTCTTT. This rearrangement joins TRBV5-1 to TRBJ1-1; weak D call: TRBD1 (5 bases). Trimming cost V 2 bases and J 0 bases, with 11 bases left between them. This CDR3 region has 15 residues. Germline V gives CDR1 SGHRS, CDR2 YFSETQ.